These T cell receptor beta chains were read from a single sample in a study of T cells in Graves' hyperthyroidism and ophthalmopathy. TCRdb re-called the multiplex PCR reads through MiXCR, storing one row per CDR3 protein. The sample gives 350,000 or so distinct CDR3 sequences, around a sixth of which show up once; approximately 54% is in the top ten. Material: blood. The receptors come from a woman in her fifties or sixties with Graves' hyperthyroidism. Each CDR3 is given with its conserved first and last residue. D genes are given only for firm matches. Not all rows give a size; the values are once, few, many and, for expanded clones, a class.

.	TRBV20-1	TRBJ2-5	.	CSARLGGETQYF	TGCAGTGCTCGACTAGGCGGAGAGACCCAGTACTTC
few	TRBV6-5	TRBJ2-1	TRBD2	CASSYPLGGEGNEQFF	TGTGCCAGCAGTTACCCCCTTGGGGGGGAGGGAAATGAGCAGTTCTTC
many	TRBV27	TRBJ1-1	.	CASSLNPGGSTEAFF	TGTGCCAGCAGTTTGAACCCCGGGGGTAGCACTGAAGCTTTCTTT
.	TRBV20-1	TRBJ2-1	TRBD2	CDPGLGLASFDEQFF	TGCGACCCCGGCCTGGGACTAGCGAGTTTCGATGAGCAGTTCTTC
many	TRBV5-1	TRBJ2-1	.	CASSFGLAYNEQFF	TGCGCCAGCAGCTTCGGGCTAGCCTACAATGAGCAGTTCTTC
few	TRBV9	TRBJ2-2	TRBD2	CASSPGGAANTGELFF	TGTGCCAGCAGCCCCGGGGGGGCAGCGAACACCGGGGAGCTGTTTTTT
.	TRBV5-4	TRBJ2-5	TRBD2	CASSLQLAGAGETQYF	TGTGCCAGCAGCTTGCAACTAGCGGGCGCGGGAGAGACCCAGTACTTC
.	TRBV12-3/TRBV12-4	TRBJ2-1	TRBD1	CASRGTGDEQFF	TGTGCCAGCAGGGGGACAGGCGATGAGCAGTTCTTC
.	TRBV5-6	TRBJ2-3	.	CASSPTGRRDTQYF	TGTGCCAGCAGCCCGACAGGGAGGAGGGATACGCAGTATTTT
few	TRBV5-1	TRBJ1-1	.	CASSGGPPNTEAFF	TGCGCCAGCAGCGGGGGACCCCCGAACACTGAAGCTTTCTTT
few	TRBV3-1	TRBJ1-5	.	CASSKTGNYQPQHF	TGTGCCAGCAGCAAAACAGGGAACTATCAGCCCCAGCATTTT